A single T cell receptor (beta chain) is shown here with its context. What it recognizes is unknown. TCRdb fed the RT-PCR reads into MiXCR, producing one record per CDR3 protein. This sample yields fewer than 800,000 distinct CDR3 sequences, of which approximately 14% are seen a single time; more than 9% belongs to the top ten. Trimming pared 3 bases from V and 5 bases from J, leaving 19 bases between. The germline gives CDR1 SGHTA, CDR2 FQGNSA. The CDR3 contains 16 residues. This entry comes from a study of response to subunit inactivated influenza vaccine. Overall study findings and caveats: That few new T cells are recruited by each seasonal influenza vaccination was the authors' suggestion.

The source of this sequence is a man aged 45-65 years who received an inactivated influenza vaccine. Source: PBMCs from blood, taken approximately 12 days after vaccination. The chain uses TRBV7-2 and TRBJ2-5; the D gene is possibly TRBD2 (7 bases). The CDR3 protein is CASSLRGGPSGETQYF. In DNA, the CDR3 is TGTGCCAGCAGCTTGAGGGGGGGCCCATCGGGCGAGACCCAGTACTTC.